This T cell receptor (beta chain) was retrieved from a study of blood T cell repertoires in COVID-19. Original processing notes: Estimation of nucleated cell counts relied on the amplification of reference gene primers. Sequenced by immunoSEQ multiplex PCR; TCRdb stores in-frame clones only, minus some. The D gene and trimming were derived from the DNA, and the V and J assignments and clone size from that table. The sample consists of nearly 300,000 clones, roughly 90% of them appearing once. CDR3 length equals 15 residues. V lost 7 bases, J lost 6 bases, and 9 bases stayed unmatched. Germline CDR1 is SEHNR and CDR2 is FQNEAQ (reference sequence).

Sequencing used PBMCs or T cells enriched from blood (not recorded which). This TCR derives from a woman in her forties or fifties who had been exposed to COVID-19. The genes are TRBV7-9 and TRBJ2-1; 10 bases fit TRBD2. In nucleotides, the CDR3 is TGTGCCAGCATCGTCGGACTAGCGGACTTCAATGAGCAGTTCTTC. Its translation is CASIVGLADFNEQFF.